The table lists the clone carrying this T cell receptor (beta chain) with a few counts. The sample belongs to a study of T cell repertoires in cytomegalovirus infection. V lost 4 bases and J 0 bases, leaving 13 bases between the germline ends. This CDR3 is 17 amino acids long. Germline lookup yields CDR1 LGHDT and CDR2 YNNKEL (reference sequence). TCRdb independently ran MiXCR on the reads; one entry per CDR3 protein. The table lists 480,000 or so distinct CDR3 sequences, around 11% of them singletons, with roughly 10% in the top ten. This TCR came from a human donor in good health (CMV status not recorded). Some clones in this sample may be carry-over from other donors' samples. Sequenced: PBMCs. This chain joins TRBV3-1 and TRBJ2-6; D unclear. In DNA form, the CDR3 reads TGTGCCAGCAGCCCCCAGGAGTTCTTCTCTGGGGCCAACGTCCTGACTTTC. Translation: CASSPQEFFSGANVLTF.